Listed below are T cell receptor beta chains from one sample, sequenced in a study of blood T cell repertoires in COVID-19. Assay used: immunoSEQ multiplex PCR; TCRdb lists only in-frame clones, some missing. The data show roughly 200,000 clones, around 90% seen once. Material: PBMCs or T cells enriched from blood (not recorded which). The receptors stem from a woman under 40 who had recovered from COVID-19. CDR3s include the opening cysteine and the closing phenylalanine or tryptophan. D genes are given only for firm matches. Where a row states a size, it is once, few, many or the class of an expanded clone; other rows omit it.

v_gene: TRBV11-3; d_gene: .; abundance: .; j_gene: TRBJ1-1; CDR3nt: TGTGCCAGCAGCCCAGGGTCCTTAACAGCTGAAGCTTTCTTT; CDR3aa: CASSPGSLTAEAFF
v_gene: TRBV27; d_gene: .; abundance: .; j_gene: TRBJ1-1; CDR3nt: TGTGCCAGCAGTTCGGGACAAACTTCGAACACTGAAGCTTTCTTT; CDR3aa: CASSSGQTSNTEAFF
v_gene: TRBV19; d_gene: TRBD2; abundance: .; j_gene: TRBJ2-2; CDR3nt: TGTGCCAGTAGTATACCTGGACTAGCGGCGAACACCGGGGAGCTGTTTTTT; CDR3aa: CASSIPGLAANTGELFF
v_gene: TRBV29-1; d_gene: .; abundance: .; j_gene: TRBJ1-1; CDR3nt: TGCAGCGTTCCGCGCGGGGAGAACACTGAAGCTTTCTTT; CDR3aa: CSVPRGENTEAFF
v_gene: TRBV27; d_gene: TRBD2; abundance: .; j_gene: TRBJ2-2; CDR3nt: TGTGCCAGCAGTTTCCGGACTAGCGGATTAACCGGGGAGCTGTTTTTT; CDR3aa: CASSFRTSGLTGELFF
v_gene: TRBV9; d_gene: TRBD1; abundance: .; j_gene: TRBJ2-1; CDR3nt: TGTGCCAGCAGCGTAGGAGGGGGACAGACCTACAATGAGCAGTTCTTC; CDR3aa: CASSVGGGQTYNEQFF
v_gene: TRBV7-3; d_gene: TRBD2; abundance: .; j_gene: TRBJ2-3; CDR3nt: TGTGCCAGCAGCTCTAGCGGAGCTAGCACAGATACGCAGTATTTT; CDR3aa: CASSSSGASTDTQYF
v_gene: TRBV2; d_gene: TRBD2; abundance: once; j_gene: TRBJ2-5; CDR3nt: TGTGCCAGTGGACTAGCCGCGGAGACCCAGTACTTC; CDR3aa: CASGLAAETQYF
v_gene: TRBV21-1; d_gene: .; abundance: .; j_gene: TRBJ1-5; CDR3nt: TGTGCCAGCAGCAAAGCCCCGAGGCTTACATCACCCAGCAATCAGCCCCAGCATTTT; CDR3aa: CASSKAPRLTSPSNQPQHF
v_gene: TRBV6-6; d_gene: .; abundance: .; j_gene: TRBJ1-5; CDR3nt: TGTGCCAGTTTAGAGGTTAATCAGCCCCAGCATTTT; CDR3aa: CASLEVNQPQHF
v_gene: TRBV6-6; d_gene: .; abundance: .; j_gene: TRBJ1-1; CDR3nt: TGTGCCAGCAGTTATGACACCTACACTGAAGCTTTCTTT; CDR3aa: CASSYDTYTEAFF
v_gene: TRBV5-4; d_gene: .; abundance: .; j_gene: TRBJ1-1; CDR3nt: TGTGCCAGCAGCTTGGGGGGCGCAGGTACTGAAGCTTTCTTT; CDR3aa: CASSLGGAGTEAFF
v_gene: TRBV24-1; d_gene: .; abundance: .; j_gene: TRBJ1-2; CDR3nt: TGTGCCACCAGTGATTTGCAGGGTAGGACTGGCTACACCTTC; CDR3aa: CATSDLQGRTGYTF
v_gene: TRBV11-2; d_gene: TRBD2; abundance: .; j_gene: TRBJ2-7; CDR3nt: TGTGCCAGCACCCCTCCGACTAGCGGGAAGAGGTACGAGCAGTACTTC; CDR3aa: CASTPPTSGKRYEQYF
v_gene: TRBV7-2; d_gene: TRBD2; abundance: .; j_gene: TRBJ2-1; CDR3nt: TGTGCCAGCAGCTCCACCCAACTAGCGGGAAAATTAGATGAGCAGTTCTTC; CDR3aa: CASSSTQLAGKLDEQFF
v_gene: TRBV6-2/TRBV6-3; d_gene: TRBD2; abundance: .; j_gene: TRBJ2-3; CDR3nt: TGTGCCAGCAGTTATCCCGCGGGGGAGCTTACAGATACGCAGTATTTT; CDR3aa: CASSYPAGELTDTQYF
v_gene: TRBV6-2/TRBV6-3; d_gene: .; abundance: .; j_gene: TRBJ1-1; CDR3nt: TGTGCCAGCAGTTCAAGCAGGACAGTCTACCACACTGAAGCTTTCTTT; CDR3aa: CASSSSRTVYHTEAFF
v_gene: TRBV11-2; d_gene: TRBD2; abundance: .; j_gene: TRBJ2-5; CDR3nt: TGTGCCAGCAGCCCAGTCCGGTGGCGGGAGGTGGGGCAAGAGACCCAGTACTTC; CDR3aa: CASSPVRWREVGQETQYF
v_gene: TRBV9; d_gene: .; abundance: .; j_gene: TRBJ1-6; CDR3nt: TGTGCCAGCAGCGTAGAACAGGCGAGCAATTCACCCCTCCACTTT; CDR3aa: CASSVEQASNSPLHF
v_gene: TRBV6-2/TRBV6-3; d_gene: .; abundance: few; j_gene: TRBJ2-5; CDR3nt: TGTGCCAGCAGTTACTTGGCGGGGAAGGTGGAAGAGACCCAGTACTTC; CDR3aa: CASSYLAGKVEETQYF
v_gene: TRBV7-2; d_gene: TRBD2; abundance: .; j_gene: TRBJ2-7; CDR3nt: TGTGCCAGCAGCTTAACGGCGGGAGGGCTAGTAGAGCAGTACTTC; CDR3aa: CASSLTAGGLVEQYF
v_gene: TRBV9; d_gene: TRBD1; abundance: .; j_gene: TRBJ1-2; CDR3nt: TGTGCCAGCAGCCCGCGCATGGAGGGGGCGATCGGCTACACCTTC; CDR3aa: CASSPRMEGAIGYTF
v_gene: TRBV2; d_gene: TRBD1; abundance: .; j_gene: TRBJ2-7; CDR3nt: TGTGCCAGCAGTCGGACAGGGGGCCCCTACGAGCAGTACTTC; CDR3aa: CASSRTGGPYEQYF
v_gene: TRBV7-9; d_gene: .; abundance: .; j_gene: TRBJ2-3; CDR3nt: TGTGCCAGCAGCTTATCAGGCACAGATACGCAGTATTTT; CDR3aa: CASSLSGTDTQYF
v_gene: TRBV9; d_gene: .; abundance: .; j_gene: TRBJ2-3; CDR3nt: TGTGCCAGCAGCGTAGGTGGCGGGGGCAATACGCAGTATTTT; CDR3aa: CASSVGGGGNTQYF
v_gene: TRBV7-2; d_gene: .; abundance: .; j_gene: TRBJ1-5; CDR3nt: TGTGCCAGCAGCTCCACAGGGAGCAATCAGCCCCAGCATTTT; CDR3aa: CASSSTGSNQPQHF
v_gene: TRBV5-1; d_gene: .; abundance: .; j_gene: TRBJ2-5; CDR3nt: TGCGCCAGCAGCTTAAAGACAGAGCAAGAGGCCCAGTACTTC; CDR3aa: CASSLKTEQEAQYF
v_gene: TRBV2; d_gene: .; abundance: .; j_gene: TRBJ2-2; CDR3nt: TGTGCCAGCAGTGAAGCCGGCCGGGGCGGGGAGCTGTTTTTT; CDR3aa: CASSEAGRGGELFF
v_gene: TRBV25-1; d_gene: TRBD1; abundance: .; j_gene: TRBJ2-7; CDR3nt: TGTGCCGCAAGGGGACAGGGTAGCTCCTACGAGCAGTACTTC; CDR3aa: CAARGQGSSYEQYF
v_gene: TRBV20-1; d_gene: TRBD1; abundance: .; j_gene: TRBJ1-1; CDR3nt: TGCAGTGCTATTGACAGGGATCATCAGAACACTGAAGCTTTCTTT; CDR3aa: CSAIDRDHQNTEAFF
v_gene: TRBV19; d_gene: .; abundance: .; j_gene: TRBJ1-1; CDR3nt: TGTGCCAGTAGTATGGGGGGGCGTAGTGAAGCTTTCTTT; CDR3aa: CASSMGGRSEAFF
v_gene: TRBV5-1; d_gene: TRBD1; abundance: .; j_gene: TRBJ1-3; CDR3nt: TGCGCCAGCAGCCGACAGGGAGTTGGAAACACCATATATTTT; CDR3aa: CASSRQGVGNTIYF
v_gene: TRBV24-1; d_gene: TRBD2; abundance: .; j_gene: TRBJ2-3; CDR3nt: TGTGCCACCAGTGATCCCTCGGGGGGGCAGCGGGGGGATGAGGCAGATACGCAGTATTTT; CDR3aa: CATSDPSGGQRGDEADTQYF
v_gene: TRBV7-9; d_gene: .; abundance: few; j_gene: TRBJ1-6; CDR3nt: TGTGCCAGCAGTTACCAGGGGAATTCACCCCTCCACTTT; CDR3aa: CASSYQGNSPLHF
v_gene: TRBV4-3; d_gene: .; abundance: .; j_gene: TRBJ1-2; CDR3nt: TGCGCCAGCAGCCAAGATCGGGGACTCCCTAACTATGGCTACACCTTC; CDR3aa: CASSQDRGLPNYGYTF
v_gene: TRBV24-1; d_gene: TRBD2; abundance: .; j_gene: TRBJ2-5; CDR3nt: TGTGCCACCAGTGACTCTAGCGGGGGGGCCCCAGAGACCCAGTACTTC; CDR3aa: CATSDSSGGAPETQYF
v_gene: TRBV29-1; d_gene: .; abundance: .; j_gene: TRBJ1-4; CDR3nt: TGCAGCGTTGATGGCAGGTTTTTT; CDR3aa: CSVDGRFF
v_gene: TRBV4-2; d_gene: .; abundance: .; j_gene: TRBJ1-5; CDR3nt: TGTGCCAGCAGCCAACAGGAGCTAGCGGATAGCAATCAGCCCCAGCATTTT; CDR3aa: CASSQQELADSNQPQHF
v_gene: TRBV24-1; d_gene: TRBD2; abundance: once; j_gene: TRBJ2-1; CDR3nt: TGTGCCACCAGTGACTGGACTAGCGGGAGTAGTTACAATGAGCAGTTCTTC; CDR3aa: CATSDWTSGSSYNEQFF
v_gene: TRBV11-2; d_gene: TRBD2; abundance: .; j_gene: TRBJ2-3; CDR3nt: TGTGCCAGCAGCTTAGGGGGCGGGAGGGATACGCAGTATTTT; CDR3aa: CASSLGGGRDTQYF
v_gene: TRBV29-1; d_gene: .; abundance: once; j_gene: TRBJ1-1; CDR3nt: TGCAGCGTTGAACTGGAATCGGCGAGGGGGACTGAAGCTTTCTTT; CDR3aa: CSVELESARGTEAFF
v_gene: TRBV4-1; d_gene: TRBD2; abundance: .; j_gene: TRBJ2-7; CDR3nt: TGCGCCAGCAGAGGACTAGCGGATACTTACGAGCAGTACTTC; CDR3aa: CASRGLADTYEQYF
v_gene: TRBV6-5; d_gene: .; abundance: .; j_gene: TRBJ2-7; CDR3nt: TGTGCCAGCAGTTACTCAGACGGGGGATACGAGCAGTACTTC; CDR3aa: CASSYSDGGYEQYF
v_gene: TRBV11-3; d_gene: TRBD1; abundance: few; j_gene: TRBJ2-7; CDR3nt: TGTGCCAGCAGCCCAAGGGACAGGGACTACGAGCAGTACTTC; CDR3aa: CASSPRDRDYEQYF
v_gene: TRBV2; d_gene: TRBD1; abundance: .; j_gene: TRBJ2-2; CDR3nt: TGTGCCGGGGACAGTCGGAACACCGGGGAGCTGTTTTTT; CDR3aa: CAGDSRNTGELFF
v_gene: TRBV4-2; d_gene: .; abundance: .; j_gene: TRBJ1-6; CDR3nt: TGTGCCAGCAGCCAAGATCCAGGTGGGGAGGGACCTAATTCACCCCTCCACTTT; CDR3aa: CASSQDPGGEGPNSPLHF
v_gene: TRBV7-2; d_gene: .; abundance: .; j_gene: TRBJ1-1; CDR3nt: TGTGCCAGCAGCTTAGGCAGGAACACTGAAGCTTTCTTT; CDR3aa: CASSLGRNTEAFF
v_gene: TRBV29-1; d_gene: TRBD2; abundance: .; j_gene: TRBJ2-4; CDR3nt: TGCAGCGTTGTTCGGGGGGAGTCCAAAAACATTCAGTACTTC; CDR3aa: CSVVRGESKNIQYF
v_gene: TRBV5-4; d_gene: .; abundance: .; j_gene: TRBJ2-3; CDR3nt: TGTGCCAGCAGCTTTAGTGTCGGACAAAACACAGATACGCAGTATTTT; CDR3aa: CASSFSVGQNTDTQYF
v_gene: TRBV5-1; d_gene: TRBD1; abundance: .; j_gene: TRBJ2-1; CDR3nt: TGCGCCAGCAGCTCCAGGGGGAATGAGCAGTTCTTC; CDR3aa: CASSSRGNEQFF
v_gene: TRBV2; d_gene: .; abundance: .; j_gene: TRBJ2-1; CDR3nt: TGTGCCAGCATCCCAACTAGTTCCTACAATGAGCAGTTCTTC; CDR3aa: CASIPTSSYNEQFF